This T cell receptor beta chain was sequenced in a study of early T cells in non-severe SARS-CoV-2 infection. Study background: Chains stayed unpaired after sequencing of bulk RNA from unsorted whole blood. General study findings and limits: Matching results from VDJdb favored anti-spike CD8 responses, leaving private and CD4 specificities undetected.

Germline lookup yields CDR1 MNHEY and CDR2 SMNVEV (reference sequence). This CDR3 comprises 10 residues. V lost 3 bases and J 7 bases, leaving 3 bases between the germline ends. In the library, individual cDNA molecules carried attached unique molecular identifiers. TCRdb reprocessed the 5' RACE reads with MiXCR, giving one entry per CDR3 protein. The table shows around 98,000 distinct CDR3 sequences, with approximately 11% occurring only once. For this clonotype: Antigen specificity is unknown.

Sequenced material: whole blood. The TCR was taken from an adult who was a healthcare worker with PCR-confirmed SARS-CoV-2 infection or an uninfected control (not recorded which). The chain employs TRBV27 and TRBJ2-5; D is unclear. For the CDR3, the DNA is TGTGCCAGCAGTTTTCGGACCCAGTACTTC. Amino acid sequence: CASSFRTQYF.